The text below deals with one T cell receptor beta chain. This study enrolled people aged about 18 to 100 from approximately 25 US geographic areas. Allocation to cohorts depended on clinical history reported by the participants. Among Cohort 3 donors, those recovered had two negative PCRs, clearance, or symptom resolution. The CDR3 loop spans 14 amino acids. Germline values: CDR1 LNHNV, CDR2 YYDKDF (reference sequence). J was trimmed by 7 bases and V by 4 bases; bases with no gene match: 7. The data belong to a study of blood T cell repertoires in COVID-19. The overall study: From T cells, B-cell-depleted T cells, or PBMCs came the material, which was cDNA or gDNA.

Produced via immunoSEQ multiplex PCR; TCRdb's table is partial and in-frame only. Altogether fewer than 200,000 clones are present, around 82% being singletons, with the ten largest covering around 18%. This TCR was sampled from a man in his fifties or sixties who had recovered from COVID-19. The V and J genes are TRBV15 and TRBJ1-1; 9 nucleotides match TRBD1. The sample was PBMCs or T cells enriched from blood (not recorded which). This CDR3 is CATSTVRTGVEAFF. The DNA for the CDR3 is TGTGCCACCAGCACAGTTCGGACAGGGGTTGAAGCTTTCTTT.